These 20 T cell receptor beta chains share one sample of origin, sequenced in a study of blood T cell repertoires in COVID-19. Only in-frame clones appear in the TCRdb table, and some are missing; sequencing was by immunoSEQ multiplex PCR. This table has approximately 300,000 clones, about nine tenths appearing once. Input material: peripheral blood. These receptors originate from a woman aged 45-65 years who had recovered from COVID-19.

V is TRBV28 and J is TRBJ2-7, with 7 bases matching TRBD1. CDR3 length: 14 residues. Germline CDR1 reads MDHEN; CDR2 reads SYDVKM. With V trimmed by 5 bases and J by 1 base, 5 bases remained unmatched. CDR3 residues: CASSTPGQSYEQYF. In nucleotides, the CDR3 is TGTGCCAGCAGTACCCCGGGACAGTCCTACGAGCAGTACTTC.

The chain joins TRBV7-3 to TRBJ2-2; unclear D gene. Germline V lookup: CDR1 SGHTA, CDR2 FQGTGA. With 7 bases removed from V and 0 bases from J, the gap between germline ends came to 9 bases. This CDR3 has 14 residues. CDR3 nucleotides: TGTGCCAGCAAAAACAGACCGAACACCGGGGAGCTGTTTTTT. Residues: CASKNRPNTGELFF.

The V gene is TRBV10-3, the J gene TRBJ2-1, with TRBD2 matching over 11 bases. The CDR3 spans 15 residues. Germline V gives CDR1 ENHRY, CDR2 SYGVKD. J lost 8 bases, V lost 6 bases, and 9 bases had no gene match. CDR3 coding DNA: TGTGCCATCAGGAACCTAGCGGGAGGTATGGATGAGCAGTTCTTC. It translates to CAIRNLAGGMDEQFF.

As DNA, the CDR3 is TGCAGCGTTGAAATGCCGGGTAGCGGAAACACCATATATTTT. It translates to CSVEMPGSGNTIYF. The chain links TRBV29-1 to TRBJ1-3; no clear D. Germline CDR1 and CDR2: SQVTM and ANQGSEA. This CDR3 spans 14 amino acids. V lost 2 bases and J 4 bases, leaving 12 bases between the germline ends.

The gene calls are TRBV24-1 and TRBJ2-5, with TRBD2 identical over 8 bases. The trim removed 6 bases at V and 3 bases at J, leaving 8 bases unmatched. Germline V gives CDR1 KGHDR, CDR2 SFDVKD. The CDR3 is made up of 15 amino acids. CDR3 sequence reads: CATSSAGLDKETQYF. For the CDR3, the DNA is TGTGCCACCAGTTCGGCGGGACTAGATAAAGAGACCCAGTACTTC.

This chain links TRBV30 with TRBJ1-3; no definite D call. The V end lost 3 bases, the J end lost 2 bases, and 17 bases lay between the germline ends. The CDR3 spans 16 residues. The V gene's germline CDR1 is GTSNPN and CDR2 SVGIG (reference sequence). CDR3 DNA sequence: TGTGCCTGGAGCGTCGGGGTCAGTAACGCTGGAAACACCATATATTTT. It specifies CAWSVGVSNAGNTIYF.

The genes are TRBV7-8 and TRBJ2-6, with 8 positions matching TRBD1. Germline trimming cut 8 bases from V and 2 bases from J; bases unmatched to any gene: 8. Germline assignment: CDR1 SGHVS and CDR2 FQNEAQ. There are 16 residues in the CDR3. CDR3 nucleotide sequence: TGTGCCAGCTCGGGACAGGAGATTCCTGGGGCCAACGTCCTGACTTTC. This translates into CASSGQEIPGANVLTF.

This clone was recorded a few times. V and J are TRBV28 and TRBJ2-1; a possible D gene is TRBD2 (6 bases). In germline, CDR1 is MDHEN, CDR2 SYDVKM. V was cut by 4 bases and J by 15 bases, with 16 bases left in between. This CDR3 region has 12 residues. CDR3 sequence: CASSSRLEGSFF. The CDR3, as DNA: TGTGCCAGCAGTTCTCGACTAGAAGGGTCGTTCTTC.

This clone was recorded only once. The gene calls are TRBV12-3 or TRBV12-4 and TRBJ2-2; D gene ambiguous. Trimming removed 5 bases at V and 2 bases at J, with 3 bases between. This CDR3 is 12 amino acids long. In nucleotides, the CDR3 is TGTGCCAGCAGTATAAACACCGGGGAGCTGTTTTTT. This codes for CASSINTGELFF.

The rearrangement uses TRBV27 and TRBJ2-6, with unresolved D. V lost 3 bases and J lost 0, with 6 bases in between. Looked up from germline, CDR1 is MNHEY and CDR2 is SMNVEV (reference sequence). The CDR3 covers 15 residues. CDR3: CASSFLSSGANVLTF. In nucleotides, the CDR3 is TGTGCCAGCAGTTTCCTCAGCTCTGGGGCCAACGTCCTGACTTTC.

Points on this clone: The sample carries other DNA sequences with the same CDR3. This sequence joins TRBV5-1 and TRBJ2-7, with D possibly matching TRBD1 (5 bases). Germline values: CDR1 SGHRS, CDR2 YFSETQ. The length of the CDR3 is 13 residues. V was cut by 0 bases and J by 1 base, with 5 bases left in between. CDR3 bases: TGCGCCAGCAGCTTGGCAGGGTCCTACGAGCAGTACTTC. Translation gives CASSLAGSYEQYF.

V is TRBV7-2 and J is TRBJ1-2; D uncertain. The ends were cut back, 2 bases at V and 8 bases at J, with 15 bases in the middle. Per germline, CDR1 SGHTA and CDR2 FQGNSA. The CDR3 sequence is 14 residues long. CDR3 coding DNA: TGTGCCAGCAGCTTAATATCCAGGTCGGAAGGCTACACCTTC. Translated: CASSLISRSEGYTF.

The chain is built from TRBV4-2 and TRBJ1-1, with D perhaps TRBD1 (5 bases). Germline lookup yields CDR1 LGHNA and CDR2 YNFKEQ. V lost 3 bases, J lost 1 base, and 12 bases lay in between. CDR3 size: 15 residues. In DNA, the CDR3 is TGTGCCAGCAGCCAGGAGGGTGACAGGAACACTGAAGCTTTCTTT. The encoded protein is CASSQEGDRNTEAFF.

V usage is TRBV5-6 and J usage is TRBJ2-7; 15 nucleotides align to TRBD2. Trimming cost V 3 bases and J 0 bases; bases outside gene matches: 7. Per the germline V gene, CDR1 is SGHDT and CDR2 is YYEEEE. The CDR3 covers 18 residues. CDR3 DNA sequence: TGTGCCAGCAGCTCGGACGGACTAGCGGGAGGGTTCTCCTACGAGCAGTACTTC. Its protein is CASSSDGLAGGFSYEQYF.

V and J are TRBV28 and TRBJ2-5; no definite D call. The CDR3 spans 14 residues. Per the germline V gene, CDR1 is MDHEN and CDR2 is SYDVKM. V lost 2 bases and J lost 4, with 11 bases in between. The DNA for the CDR3 is TGTGCCAGCAGTTTAGGCTTAGCTCGAGAGACCCAGTACTTC. It yields the protein CASSLGLARETQYF. Drawing the rest from reference TRBV28 and TRBJ2-5, the complete variable domain is DVKVTQSSRYLVKRTGEKVFLECVQDMDHENMFWYRQDPGLGLRLIYFSYDVKMKEKGDIPEGYSVSREKKERFSLILESASTNQTSMYLCASSLGLARETQYFGPGTRLLVL.

The V gene is TRBV4-1, the J gene TRBJ2-1; 7 bases line up with TRBD2. Germline assignment: CDR1 MGHRA and CDR2 YSYEKL. The CDR3 runs 16 residues. Trimming at V came to 5 bases and at J to 0 bases, leaving 7 bases not matched to a gene. CDR3 region: CASSYGTGGSYNEQFF. CDR3 DNA: TGCGCCAGCAGCTACGGTACGGGGGGCTCCTACAATGAGCAGTTCTTC.

The chain joins TRBV5-1 to TRBJ2-3; possibly TRBD1 for D (6 bases). The CDR3 consists of 17 residues. V dropped 3 bases and J dropped 0 bases, with 17 bases sitting between them. CDR1 is SGHRS, CDR2 YFSETQ, per germline. CDR3 nucleotide sequence: TGCGCCAGCAGCTGGCGGCCGGGGACACAGAGCACAGATACGCAGTATTTT. Its translation: CASSWRPGTQSTDTQYF.

The rearrangement joins TRBV18 to TRBJ2-3, with TRBD1 matching over 7 bases. The germline V gene encodes CDR1 KGHSH and CDR2 LQKENI. V lost 6 bases, J lost 0 bases, and 6 bases stayed unmatched. The CDR3 is made up of 15 amino acids. Here the CDR3 reads CASSLGGPSTDTQYF. CDR3 nucleotides: TGTGCCAGCTCCCTAGGGGGCCCTAGCACAGATACGCAGTATTTT.

The chain has TRBV7-2 and TRBJ2-7, with 8 bases identical to TRBD1. In germline, CDR1 is SGHTA, CDR2 FQGNSA. This CDR3 region has 14 residues. After removal of 7 bases from V and 4 bases from J, the junction contained 9 bases not matched to a gene. The CDR3: CASIPGQGPYEQYF. In DNA, the CDR3 is TGTGCCAGCATCCCCGGACAGGGCCCTTACGAGCAGTACTTC.

This chain links TRBV10-3 with TRBJ2-7; 7 bases agree with TRBD2. Germline CDR1 reads ENHRY; CDR2 reads SYGVKD. The CDR3 covers 13 residues. The V segment lost 8 bases and the J segment 4 bases; nucleotides outside the gene matches: 8. The CDR3: CAIGGGRVYEQYF. The CDR3 nucleotides read TGTGCCATCGGCGGGGGACGGGTTTACGAGCAGTACTTC.